These 7 T cell receptor beta chains were all obtained from the same sample, sequenced in a study of T cell repertoires in cytomegalovirus infection. TCRdb passed the reads through MiXCR, listing each CDR3 protein once. There are more than 350,000 distinct CDR3 sequences in the sample; under 40% occur only once, and roughly 13% lies in the top ten. Material for sequencing was PBMCs. These receptors came from a human donor in good health (CMV status not recorded). Some clones in this sample may be carry-over from other donors' samples.

Turning to this clonotype: This may stem from a read error, because a much larger clone lies one nucleotide away. CDR3 DNA sequence: TGTGCCAGAAGCTTAAGAGGGACTAGCGGGAACACCGGGGAGCTGTTTTTT. Residues: CARSLRGTSGNTGELFF. This rearrangement joins TRBV7-3 to TRBJ2-2; 11 bases match TRBD2. This CDR3 is 17 amino acids long. Germline CDR1 and CDR2: SGHTA and FQGTGA.

This chain's CDR3 is CASSFRGPEAFF. CDR3 nucleotides: TGCGCCAGCAGCTTTAGGGGCCCGGAAGCTTTCTTT. The chain has TRBV5-1 and TRBJ1-1; tentative D call: TRBD1 (5 bases). CDR3 length equals 12 residues. V gave up 2 bases and J gave up 8 bases, with 10 bases separating them. CDR1 and CDR2 from the germline V gene are SGHRS and YFSETQ.

Concerning this clonotype itself: A clone one base away is much larger, so this may be a read error. This chain joins TRBV12-3 or TRBV12-4 and TRBJ1-1; 9 nucleotides align to TRBD1. V dropped 7 bases and J dropped 1; count of bases not matched to a gene: 7. The CDR3 loop spans 15 amino acids. CDR3 loop: CASNPMTGGNTEAFF. In nucleotides, the CDR3 is TGTGCCAGCAACCCAATGACAGGGGGGAACACTGAAGCTTTCTTT.

This clonotype has ten or more counts. The chain links TRBV12-3 or TRBV12-4 to TRBJ1-2; no reliable D call. The CDR3 length is 15 residues. The V and J ends lost 0 bases and 5 bases respectively, with 13 bases between them. CDR3 amino acids: CASSLASRRAYGYTF. The CDR3, as DNA: TGTGCCAGCAGTTTAGCGAGCAGAAGGGCGTATGGCTACACCTTC.

This chain joins TRBV2 and TRBJ1-1; TRBD1 matches 9 bases. The junction had 15 bases not matched to a gene; V was cut back by 6 bases and J by 10 bases. The germline V gene encodes CDR1 SNHLY and CDR2 FYNNEI. This CDR3 is 15 amino acids long. The CDR3: CASSQLTPGQGSAFF. CDR3 DNA sequence: TGTGCCAGCAGCCAATTAACCCCGGGACAGGGTTCAGCTTTCTTT.

This clonotype came up a few times. The chain couples TRBV28 to TRBJ1-1, with TRBD1 as a possible D gene (5 bases). This CDR3 region has 14 residues. The germline V gene encodes CDR1 MDHEN and CDR2 SYDVKM. The V end lost 4 bases, the J end lost 4 bases, and 13 bases lay between the germline ends. In DNA form, the CDR3 reads TGTGCCAGCAGTTCCCTCCCTGGGGGCACTGAAGCTTTCTTT. Residues: CASSSLPGGTEAFF.

This clonotype has only a few counts. The CDR3 bases are TGTGCCAGTAGTACTAATCCGGGGCCCCAGCATTTT. Translating it yields CASSTNPGPQHF. The chain recombines TRBV19 with TRBJ1-5; D is unclear. Germline V gene data show CDR1 as LNHDA and CDR2 as SQIVND (reference sequence). Trimming pared 4 bases from V and 9 bases from J, leaving 10 bases between. The CDR3 runs to 12 residues.